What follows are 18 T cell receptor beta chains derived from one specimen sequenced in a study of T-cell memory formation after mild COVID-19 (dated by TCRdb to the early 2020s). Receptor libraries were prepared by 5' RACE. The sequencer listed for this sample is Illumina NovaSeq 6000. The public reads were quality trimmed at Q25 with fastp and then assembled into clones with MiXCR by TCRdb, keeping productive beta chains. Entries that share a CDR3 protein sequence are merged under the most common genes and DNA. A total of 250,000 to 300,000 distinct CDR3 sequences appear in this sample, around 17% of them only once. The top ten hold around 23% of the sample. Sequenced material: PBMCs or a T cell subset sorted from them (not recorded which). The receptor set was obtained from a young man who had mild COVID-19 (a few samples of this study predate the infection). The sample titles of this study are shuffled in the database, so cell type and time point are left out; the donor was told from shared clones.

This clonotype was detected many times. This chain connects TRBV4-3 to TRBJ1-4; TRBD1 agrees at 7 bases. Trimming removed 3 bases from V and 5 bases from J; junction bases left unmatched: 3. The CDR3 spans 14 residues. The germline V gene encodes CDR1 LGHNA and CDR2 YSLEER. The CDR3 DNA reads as TGCGCCAGCAGCCAGGGACAGAGGAATGAAAAACTGTTTTTT. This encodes CASSQGQRNEKLFF.

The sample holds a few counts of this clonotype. In DNA, the CDR3 is TGTGCCAGCGCAAACAGGGGAAGCTCCTATAATTCACCCCTCCACTTT. Residues: CASANRGSSYNSPLHF. V is TRBV5-8 and J is TRBJ1-6; 7 positions agree with TRBD1. V lost 7 bases and J lost 0; bases outside the gene matches: 7. CDR3 length: 16 amino acids. Germline-derived CDR1 and CDR2 are SGHTS and YDEGEE.

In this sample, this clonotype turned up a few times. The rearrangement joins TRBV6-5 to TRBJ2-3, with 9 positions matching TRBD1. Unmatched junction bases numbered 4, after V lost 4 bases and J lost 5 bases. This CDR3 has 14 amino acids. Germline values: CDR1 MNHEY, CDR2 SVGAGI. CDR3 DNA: TGTGCCAGCAGTTCACAGGGGGCCGAAGATACGCAGTATTTT. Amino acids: CASSSQGAEDTQYF.

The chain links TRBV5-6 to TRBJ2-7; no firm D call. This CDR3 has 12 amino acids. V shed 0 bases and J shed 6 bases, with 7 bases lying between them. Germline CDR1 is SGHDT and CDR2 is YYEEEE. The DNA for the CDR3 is TGTGCCAGCAGCTTGGGGGTACTCGAGCAGTACGTC. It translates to CASSLGVLEQYV.

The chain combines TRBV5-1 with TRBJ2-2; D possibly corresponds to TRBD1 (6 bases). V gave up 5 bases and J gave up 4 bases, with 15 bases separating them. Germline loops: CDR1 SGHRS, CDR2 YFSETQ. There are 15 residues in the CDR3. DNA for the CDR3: TGCGCCAGCAGGATACAGGGCCTCGCCACCGGGGAGCTGTTTTTT. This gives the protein CASRIQGLATGELFF. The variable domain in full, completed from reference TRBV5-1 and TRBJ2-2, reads KAGVTQTPRYLIKTRGQQVTLSCSPISGHRSVSWYQQTPGQGLQFLFEYFSETQRNKGNFPGRFSGRQFSNSRSEMNVSTLELGDSALYLCASRIQGLATGELFFGEGSRLTVL.

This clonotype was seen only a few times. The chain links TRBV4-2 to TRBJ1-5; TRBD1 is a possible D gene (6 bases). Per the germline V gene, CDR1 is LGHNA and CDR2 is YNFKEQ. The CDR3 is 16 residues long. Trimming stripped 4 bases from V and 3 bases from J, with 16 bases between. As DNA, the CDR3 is TGTGCCAGCAGCCGCGAAGGGGGAGAAGACAATCAGCCCCAGCATTTT. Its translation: CASSREGGEDNQPQHF.

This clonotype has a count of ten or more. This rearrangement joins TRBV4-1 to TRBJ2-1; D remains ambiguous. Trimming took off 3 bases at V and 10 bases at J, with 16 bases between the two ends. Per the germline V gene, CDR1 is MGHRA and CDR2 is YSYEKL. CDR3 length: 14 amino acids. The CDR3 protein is CASSHLGVSGEQFF. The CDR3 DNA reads TGCGCCAGCAGCCACCTCGGCGTTTCTGGAGAGCAGTTCTTC.

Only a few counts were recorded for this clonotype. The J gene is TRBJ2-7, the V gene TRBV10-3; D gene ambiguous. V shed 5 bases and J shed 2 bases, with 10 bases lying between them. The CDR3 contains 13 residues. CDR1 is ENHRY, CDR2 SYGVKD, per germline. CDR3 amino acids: CAISNPRTYEQYF. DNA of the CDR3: TGTGCCATCAGTAACCCCAGGACCTACGAGCAGTACTTC.

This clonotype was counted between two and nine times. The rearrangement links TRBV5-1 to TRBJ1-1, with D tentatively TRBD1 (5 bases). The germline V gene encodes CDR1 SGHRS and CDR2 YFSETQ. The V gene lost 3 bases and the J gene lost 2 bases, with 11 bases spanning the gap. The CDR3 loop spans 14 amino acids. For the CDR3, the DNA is TGCGCCAGCAGCTCTCAGGGCCCTAACACTGAAGCTTTCTTT. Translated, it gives CASSSQGPNTEAFF.

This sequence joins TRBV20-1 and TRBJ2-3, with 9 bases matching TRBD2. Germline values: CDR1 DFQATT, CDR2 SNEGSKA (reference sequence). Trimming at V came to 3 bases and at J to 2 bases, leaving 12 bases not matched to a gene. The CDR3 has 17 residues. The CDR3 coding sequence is TGCAGTGCTAGCCGTCTCAGTAGCGGGGGTGTCACAGATACGCAGTATTTT. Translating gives CSASRLSSGGVTDTQYF.

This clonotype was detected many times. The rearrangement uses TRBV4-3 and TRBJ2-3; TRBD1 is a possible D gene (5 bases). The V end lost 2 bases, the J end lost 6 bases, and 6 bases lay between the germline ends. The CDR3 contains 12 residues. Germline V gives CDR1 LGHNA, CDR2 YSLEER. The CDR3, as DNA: TGCGCCAGCAGCCAAAAGGGGGATACGCAGTATTTT. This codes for CASSQKGDTQYF.

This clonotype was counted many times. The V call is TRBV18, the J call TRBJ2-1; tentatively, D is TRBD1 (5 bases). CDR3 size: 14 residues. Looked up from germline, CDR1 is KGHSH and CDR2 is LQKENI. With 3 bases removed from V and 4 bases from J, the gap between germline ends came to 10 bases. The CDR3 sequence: CASSPSSGYNEQFF. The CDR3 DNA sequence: TGTGCCAGCTCACCTTCGTCAGGGTACAATGAGCAGTTCTTC. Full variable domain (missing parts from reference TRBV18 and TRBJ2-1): NAGVMQNPRHLVRRRGQEARLRCSPMKGHSHVYWYRQLPEEGLKFMVYLQKENIIDESGMPKERFSAEFPKEGPSILRIQQVVRGDSAAYFCASSPSSGYNEQFFGPGTRLTVL.

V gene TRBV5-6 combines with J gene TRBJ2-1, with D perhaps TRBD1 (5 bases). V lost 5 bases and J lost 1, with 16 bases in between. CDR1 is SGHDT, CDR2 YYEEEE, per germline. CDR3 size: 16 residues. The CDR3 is CASRRQGFGSYNEQFF. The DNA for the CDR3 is TGTGCCAGCAGACGTCAGGGTTTTGGGTCCTACAATGAGCAGTTCTTC.

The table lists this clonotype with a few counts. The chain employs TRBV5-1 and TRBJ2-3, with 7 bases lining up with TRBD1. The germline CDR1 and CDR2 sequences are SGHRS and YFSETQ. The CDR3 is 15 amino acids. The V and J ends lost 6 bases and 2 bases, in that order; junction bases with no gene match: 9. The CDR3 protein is CASITRQGFTDTQYF. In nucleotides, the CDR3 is TGCGCCAGCATTACGAGACAGGGATTCACAGATACGCAGTATTTT.

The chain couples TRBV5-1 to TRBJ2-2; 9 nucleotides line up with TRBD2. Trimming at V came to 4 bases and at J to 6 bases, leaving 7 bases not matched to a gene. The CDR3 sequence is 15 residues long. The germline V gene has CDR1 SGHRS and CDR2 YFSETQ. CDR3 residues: CASSIPSGVPGELFF. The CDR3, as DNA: TGCGCCAGCAGCATCCCTAGCGGGGTACCCGGGGAGCTGTTTTTT.

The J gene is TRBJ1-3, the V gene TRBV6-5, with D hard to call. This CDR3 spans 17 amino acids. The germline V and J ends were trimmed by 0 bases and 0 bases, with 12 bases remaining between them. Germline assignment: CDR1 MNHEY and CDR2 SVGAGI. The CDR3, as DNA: TGTGCCAGCAGTTACTCACACCGGGTTTCCTCTGGAAACACCATATATTTT. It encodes CASSYSHRVSSGNTIYF.

The CDR3 loop is CAISEESPSGELFF. In DNA form, the CDR3 reads TGTGCCATCAGTGAGGAGTCCCCGTCTGGGGAGCTGTTTTTT. The rearrangement links TRBV10-3 to TRBJ2-2; D is uncertain. Germline CDR1 is ENHRY and CDR2 is SYGVKD. Trimming left V 2 bases short and J 8 bases short, with 12 bases between. The CDR3 has 14 amino acids.

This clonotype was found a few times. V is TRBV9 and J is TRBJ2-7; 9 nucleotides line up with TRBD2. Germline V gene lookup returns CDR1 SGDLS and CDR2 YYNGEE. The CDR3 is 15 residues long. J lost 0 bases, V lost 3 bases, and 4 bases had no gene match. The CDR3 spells CASSAAGGFSYEQYF. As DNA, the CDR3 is TGTGCCAGCAGCGCAGCGGGGGGATTCTCCTACGAGCAGTACTTC.